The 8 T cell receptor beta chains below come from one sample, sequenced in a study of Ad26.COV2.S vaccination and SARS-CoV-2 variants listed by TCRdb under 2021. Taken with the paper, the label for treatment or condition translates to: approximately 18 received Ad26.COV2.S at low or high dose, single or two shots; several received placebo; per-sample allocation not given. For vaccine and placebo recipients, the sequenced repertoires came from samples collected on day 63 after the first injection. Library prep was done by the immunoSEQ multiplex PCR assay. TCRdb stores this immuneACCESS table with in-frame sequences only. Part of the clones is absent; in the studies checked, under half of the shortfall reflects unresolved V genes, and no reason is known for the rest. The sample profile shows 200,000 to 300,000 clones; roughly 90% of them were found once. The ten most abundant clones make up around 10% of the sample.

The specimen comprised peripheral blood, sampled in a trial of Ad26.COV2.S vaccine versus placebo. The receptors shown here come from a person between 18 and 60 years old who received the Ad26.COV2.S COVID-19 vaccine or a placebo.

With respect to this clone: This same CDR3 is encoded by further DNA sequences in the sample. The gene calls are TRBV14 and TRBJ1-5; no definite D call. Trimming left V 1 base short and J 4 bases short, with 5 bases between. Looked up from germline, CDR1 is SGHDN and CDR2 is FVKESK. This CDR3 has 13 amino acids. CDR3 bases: TGTGCCAGCAGCCAAGGACTTAATCAGCCCCAGCATTTT. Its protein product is CASSQGLNQPQHF.

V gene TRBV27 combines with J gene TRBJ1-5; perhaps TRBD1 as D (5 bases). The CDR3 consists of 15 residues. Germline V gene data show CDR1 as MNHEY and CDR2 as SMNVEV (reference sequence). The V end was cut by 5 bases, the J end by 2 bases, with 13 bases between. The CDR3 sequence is CASSPLVGGNQPQHF. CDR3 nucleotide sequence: TGTGCCAGCAGTCCCCTGGTGGGGGGCAATCAGCCCCAGCATTTT.

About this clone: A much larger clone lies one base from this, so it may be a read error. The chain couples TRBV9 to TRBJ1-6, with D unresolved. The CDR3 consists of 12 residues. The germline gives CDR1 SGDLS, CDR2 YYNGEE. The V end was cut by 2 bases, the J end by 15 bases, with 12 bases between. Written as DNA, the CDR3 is TGTGCCAGCAGCGTTACCGCAGGCCACCTCCACTTT. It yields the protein CASSVTAGHLHF.

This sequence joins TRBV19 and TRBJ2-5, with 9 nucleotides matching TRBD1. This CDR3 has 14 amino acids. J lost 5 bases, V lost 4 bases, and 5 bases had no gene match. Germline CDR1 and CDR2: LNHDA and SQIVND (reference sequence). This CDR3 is CASSTRTGEETQYF. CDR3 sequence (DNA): TGTGCCAGTAGTACCAGGACAGGGGAGGAGACCCAGTACTTC.

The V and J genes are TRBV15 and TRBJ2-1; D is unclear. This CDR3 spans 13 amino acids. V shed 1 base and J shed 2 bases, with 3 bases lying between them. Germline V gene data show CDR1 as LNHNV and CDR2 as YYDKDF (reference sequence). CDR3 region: CATSRVPYNEQFF. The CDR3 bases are TGTGCCACCAGCAGAGTGCCCTACAATGAGCAGTTCTTC.

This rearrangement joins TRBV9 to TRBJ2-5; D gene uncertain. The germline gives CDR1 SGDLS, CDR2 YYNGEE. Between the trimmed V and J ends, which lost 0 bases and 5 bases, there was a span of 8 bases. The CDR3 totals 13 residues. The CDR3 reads CASSVANGETQYF. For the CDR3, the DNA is TGTGCCAGCAGCGTAGCTAATGGGGAGACCCAGTACTTC.

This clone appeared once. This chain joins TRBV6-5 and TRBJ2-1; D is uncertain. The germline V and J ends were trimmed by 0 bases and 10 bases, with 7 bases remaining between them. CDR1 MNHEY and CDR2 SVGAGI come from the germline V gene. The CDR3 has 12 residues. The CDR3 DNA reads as TGTGCCAGCAGTTACTCAGGTCGGGAGCAGTTCTTC. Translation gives CASSYSGREQFF.

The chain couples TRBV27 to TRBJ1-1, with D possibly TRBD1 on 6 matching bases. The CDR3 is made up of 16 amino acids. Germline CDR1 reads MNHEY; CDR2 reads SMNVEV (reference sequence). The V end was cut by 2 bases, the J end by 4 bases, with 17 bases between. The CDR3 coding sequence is TGTGCCAGCAGTTTACTCTCGGTCGGGGGGGCCACTGAAGCTTTCTTT. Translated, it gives CASSLLSVGGATEAFF.